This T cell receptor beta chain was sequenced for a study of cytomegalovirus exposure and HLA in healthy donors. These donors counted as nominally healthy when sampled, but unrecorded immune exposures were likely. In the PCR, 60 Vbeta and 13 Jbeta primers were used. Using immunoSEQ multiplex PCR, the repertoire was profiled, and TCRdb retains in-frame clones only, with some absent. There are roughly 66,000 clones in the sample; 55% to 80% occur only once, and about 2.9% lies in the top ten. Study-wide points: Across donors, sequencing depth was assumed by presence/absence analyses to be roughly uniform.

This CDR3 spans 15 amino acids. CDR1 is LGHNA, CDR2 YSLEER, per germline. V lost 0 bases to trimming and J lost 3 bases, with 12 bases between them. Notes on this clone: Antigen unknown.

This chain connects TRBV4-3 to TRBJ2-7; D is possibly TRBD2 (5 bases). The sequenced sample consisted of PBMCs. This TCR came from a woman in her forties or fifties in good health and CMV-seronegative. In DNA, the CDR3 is TGCGCCAGCAGCCAAGATAGAGACGGGGTCTACGAGCAGTACTTC. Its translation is CASSQDRDGVYEQYF.